The T cell receptor beta chain described here comes from a study of CD8 T cells in ankylosing spondylitis. The CDR3 consists of 14 residues. CDR1 SQVTM and CDR2 ANQGSEA come from the germline V gene. The V and J ends lost 5 bases and 3 bases respectively, with 16 bases between them. TCRdb analysed the 5' RACE reads with MiXCR anew, one entry per CDR3 protein. The table shows just over 300,000 distinct CDR3 sequences, with less than 25% occurring only once. The V gene is TRBV29-1, the J gene TRBJ1-1; D ambiguous. This TCR came from a female donor with ankylosing spondylitis or in good health (not recorded which). Sample: blood, either unsorted or a sorted T cell fraction (not recorded which). The chain's CDR3 is CSVSRLGVDTEAFF. CDR3 DNA sequence: TGCAGCGTTTCCCGTCTCGGGGTGGACACTGAAGCTTTCTTT.